This T cell receptor beta chain was found in a study of Ad26.COV2.S vaccination and SARS-CoV-2 variants. Sequencing used immunoSEQ multiplex PCR; TCRdb keeps in-frame clones, though not all of them. The sample records approximately 400,000 clones, 70% to 90% being singletons. CDR1 SGHRS and CDR2 YFSETQ come from the germline V gene. The V end was cut by 7 bases, the J end by 1 base, with 11 bases between. The CDR3 contains 13 residues. The sample's treatment: some 20 received Ad26.COV2.S at low or high dose, single or two shots; a few received placebo; per-sample allocation not given. Collection of samples fell on day 63 after the first vaccine or placebo injection. This person who donated was an adult of 18-55 years in Boston.

The starting material was peripheral blood, obtained in a trial of Ad26.COV2.S vaccine versus placebo. This receptor was taken from a person between 18 and 59 years old who received the Ad26.COV2.S COVID-19 vaccine or a placebo. The chain recombines TRBV5-1 with TRBJ2-5; possibly TRBD2 for D (5 bases). The CDR3 DNA sequence: TGCGCCAGCGCGACCGGGATCCAAGAGACCCAGTACTTC. It encodes CASATGIQETQYF.